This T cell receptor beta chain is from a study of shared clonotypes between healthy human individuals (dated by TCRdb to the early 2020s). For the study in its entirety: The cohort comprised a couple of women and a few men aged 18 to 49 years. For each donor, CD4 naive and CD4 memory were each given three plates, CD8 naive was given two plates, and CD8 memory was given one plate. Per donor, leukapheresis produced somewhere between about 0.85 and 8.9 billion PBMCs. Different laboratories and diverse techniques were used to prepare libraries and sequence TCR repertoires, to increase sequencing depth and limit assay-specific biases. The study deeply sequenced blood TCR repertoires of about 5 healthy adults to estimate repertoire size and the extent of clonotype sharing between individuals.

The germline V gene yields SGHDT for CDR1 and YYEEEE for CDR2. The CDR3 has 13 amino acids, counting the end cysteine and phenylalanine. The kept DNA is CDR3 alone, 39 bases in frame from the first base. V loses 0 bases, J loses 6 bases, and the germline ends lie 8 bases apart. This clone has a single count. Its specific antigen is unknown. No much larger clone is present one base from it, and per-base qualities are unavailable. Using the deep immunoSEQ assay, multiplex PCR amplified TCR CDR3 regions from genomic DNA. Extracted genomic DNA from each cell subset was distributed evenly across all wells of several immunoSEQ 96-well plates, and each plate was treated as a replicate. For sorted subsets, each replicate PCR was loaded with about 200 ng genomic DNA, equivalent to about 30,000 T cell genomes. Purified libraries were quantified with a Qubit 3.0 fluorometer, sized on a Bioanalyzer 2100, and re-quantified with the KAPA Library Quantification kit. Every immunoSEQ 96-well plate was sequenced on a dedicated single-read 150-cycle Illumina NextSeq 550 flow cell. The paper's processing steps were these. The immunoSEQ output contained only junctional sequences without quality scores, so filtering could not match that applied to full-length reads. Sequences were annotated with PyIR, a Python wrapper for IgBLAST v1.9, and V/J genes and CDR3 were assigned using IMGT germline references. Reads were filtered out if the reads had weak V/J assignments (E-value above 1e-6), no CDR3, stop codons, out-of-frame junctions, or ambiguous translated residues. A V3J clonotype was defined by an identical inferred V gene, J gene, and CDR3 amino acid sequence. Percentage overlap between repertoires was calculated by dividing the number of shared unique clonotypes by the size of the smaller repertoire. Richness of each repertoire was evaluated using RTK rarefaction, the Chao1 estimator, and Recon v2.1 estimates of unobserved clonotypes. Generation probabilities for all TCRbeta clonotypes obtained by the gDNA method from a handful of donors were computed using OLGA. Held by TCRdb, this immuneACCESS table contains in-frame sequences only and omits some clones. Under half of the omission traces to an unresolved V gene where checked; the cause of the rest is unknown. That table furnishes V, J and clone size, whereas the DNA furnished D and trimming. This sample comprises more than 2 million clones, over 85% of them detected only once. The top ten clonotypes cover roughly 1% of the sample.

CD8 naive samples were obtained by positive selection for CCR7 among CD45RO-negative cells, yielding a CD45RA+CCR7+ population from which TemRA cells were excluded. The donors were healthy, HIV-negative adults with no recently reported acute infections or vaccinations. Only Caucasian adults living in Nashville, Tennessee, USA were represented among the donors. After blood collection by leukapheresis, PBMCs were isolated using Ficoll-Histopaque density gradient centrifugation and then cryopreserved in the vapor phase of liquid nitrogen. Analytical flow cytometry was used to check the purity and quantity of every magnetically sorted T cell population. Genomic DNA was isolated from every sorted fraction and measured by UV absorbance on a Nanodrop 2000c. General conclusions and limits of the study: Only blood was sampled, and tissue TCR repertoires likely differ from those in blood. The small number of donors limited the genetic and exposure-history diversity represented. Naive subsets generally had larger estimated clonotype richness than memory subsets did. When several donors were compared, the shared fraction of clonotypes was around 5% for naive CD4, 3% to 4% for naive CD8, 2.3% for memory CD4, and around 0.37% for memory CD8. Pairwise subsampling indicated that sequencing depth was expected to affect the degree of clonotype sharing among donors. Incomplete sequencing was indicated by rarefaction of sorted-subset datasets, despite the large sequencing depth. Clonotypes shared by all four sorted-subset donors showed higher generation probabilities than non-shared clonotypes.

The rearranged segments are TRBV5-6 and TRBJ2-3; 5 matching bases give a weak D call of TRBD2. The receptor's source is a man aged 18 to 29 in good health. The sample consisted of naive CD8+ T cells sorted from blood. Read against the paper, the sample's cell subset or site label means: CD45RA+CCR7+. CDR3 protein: CASSLGERDTQYF. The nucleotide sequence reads TGTGCCAGCAGCTTGGGGGAGAGGGATACGCAGTATTTT.